A selection of T cell receptor beta chains follows, all from one sample in a study of blood T cell repertoires in COVID-19. Sequencing was performed with immunoSEQ multiplex PCR; in TCRdb, only in-frame clones are kept and a portion is missing. Here the sample spans 180,000 or so clones, approximately 85% being singletons. Sequenced sample: peripheral blood. Every receptor here comes from a woman older than 75 with acute or convalescent COVID-19. Each CDR3 is given with its conserved first and last residue. A D gene is named only where the DNA matches it firmly. Part of the rows lack a size; the others show once, few, many or a class for expanded clones.

. | . | TRBJ1-3 | TRBV6-5 | TGTGCCAGCAGTCCTACTGGAAACACCATATATTTT | CASSPTGNTIYF
TRBD2 | . | TRBJ2-7 | TRBV10-3 | TGTGCCATCAGTGAGTCGAGACTAGCGGCCTCCTACGAGCAGTACTTC | CAISESRLAASYEQYF
TRBD2 | . | TRBJ2-7 | TRBV6-5 | TGTGCCAGCACCCTTCCTAGCGGGAGAGGTGACGAGCAGTACTTC | CASTLPSGRGDEQYF
. | . | TRBJ1-2 | TRBV7-8 | TGTGCCAGCAGCGATCTCGGGTTTAACTATGGCTACACCTTC | CASSDLGFNYGYTF
TRBD2 | . | TRBJ2-7 | TRBV5-4 | TGTGCCAGCAGCTTGGGGTTAGCGGGGGGCAACTCCTACGAGCAGTACTTC | CASSLGLAGGNSYEQYF
TRBD1 | . | TRBJ1-5 | TRBV6-5 | TGTGCCAGCTTGACAGGGCATTACGGCAATCAGCCCCAGCATTTT | CASLTGHYGNQPQHF
. | . | TRBJ2-2 | TRBV5-1 | TGCGCCAGCGCCGAGGCGAACACCGGGGAGCTGTTTTTT | CASAEANTGELFF
. | . | TRBJ1-4 | TRBV9 | TGTGCCAGCAGCGTAGGGGAGGCGGGGGGAAGAAATGAAAAACTGTTTTTT | CASSVGEAGGRNEKLFF
. | few | TRBJ2-2 | TRBV5-1 | TGCGCCAGCAGCTCCCGCGGGGCCCACACCGGGGAGCTGTTTTTT | CASSSRGAHTGELFF
. | . | TRBJ1-2 | TRBV6-5 | TGTGCCAGCAGACATGCTAGTGGCTATGGCTACACCTTC | CASRHASGYGYTF
TRBD1 | once | TRBJ1-2 | TRBV10-3 | TGTGCCATCAGTGAGGCGGGACAGGGTAACTATGGCTACACCTTC | CAISEAGQGNYGYTF
TRBD1 | . | TRBJ1-5 | TRBV29-1 | TGCAGCGTACTCAGGACAGGGGGTGGGCCCCAGCATTTT | CSVLRTGGGPQHF
TRBD1 | . | TRBJ1-4 | TRBV19 | TGTGCCAGTAGGAATACAGGGGTGGCAACTAATGAAAAACTGTTTTTT | CASRNTGVATNEKLFF
. | . | TRBJ2-7 | TRBV5-5 | TGTGCCAGCAGCTTGGTCGGGGATATGGTCTACGAGCAGTACTTC | CASSLVGDMVYEQYF
TRBD1 | once | TRBJ2-2 | TRBV27 | TGTGCCAGCAATTACAGGGGCGGGGAGCTGTTTTTT | CASNYRGGELFF
TRBD1 | . | TRBJ2-3 | TRBV4-3 | TGCGCCAGCAGCCAGTCGGACAGGCGATTCACAGATACGCAGTATTTT | CASSQSDRRFTDTQYF
. | . | TRBJ2-7 | TRBV7-2 | TGTGCCAGCAGCTTAGCGTCCGCCAGGTCCTACGAGCAGTACTTC | CASSLASARSYEQYF
TRBD1 | . | TRBJ2-7 | TRBV11-2 | TGTGCCAGCAGCACGGACAGGACACTTTCCTACGAGCAGTACTTC | CASSTDRTLSYEQYF
TRBD2 | few | TRBJ2-1 | TRBV2 | TGTGCCAGCAGTGACTCTAGCGGAGCCTACAATGAGCAGTTCTTC | CASSDSSGAYNEQFF
. | once | TRBJ2-3 | TRBV11-2 | TGTGCCAGCAGCCCTCGCGGGTTCAGCACAGATACGCAGTATTTT | CASSPRGFSTDTQYF
TRBD1 | . | TRBJ2-1 | TRBV4-2 | TGTGCCAGCAGCCAAGGGACAGGGGTCCACAATGAGCAGTTCTTC | CASSQGTGVHNEQFF
TRBD2 | . | TRBJ2-1 | TRBV2 | TGTGCCAGCTCCCCCGGGACTAGCTCCTACAATGAGCAGTTCTTC | CASSPGTSSYNEQFF
. | . | TRBJ1-1 | TRBV6-2/TRBV6-3 | TGTGCCAGCAGTTACTCGTGGCAGGGGCCGAACACTGAAGCTTTCTTT | CASSYSWQGPNTEAFF
. | . | TRBJ1-4 | TRBV6-2/TRBV6-3 | TGTGCCAGCAGTTCCATCCCCCAGACCCAGAAGGGGGAAAAACTGTTTTTT | CASSSIPQTQKGEKLFF
. | . | TRBJ2-2 | TRBV11-3 | TGTGCCAGCAGCCCTCGCGGGTTCACCGGGGAGCTGTTTTTT | CASSPRGFTGELFF
. | . | TRBJ1-5 | TRBV19 | TGTGCCAGTAGTAAGGGTCCAGGGCATAGCAATCAGCCCCAGCATTTT | CASSKGPGHSNQPQHF
. | . | TRBJ1-6 | TRBV7-2 | TGTGCCAGCAGCTTAGTACGGAGGGTGAATTCACCCCTCCACTTT | CASSLVRRVNSPLHF
. | . | TRBJ1-1 | TRBV12-3/TRBV12-4 | TGTGCCAGCAGTTTCCAGGGGAGCACTGAAGCTTTCTTT | CASSFQGSTEAFF
TRBD2 | once | TRBJ2-5 | TRBV19 | TGTGCCAGTAGTATAGATATCTGGACTAGCGGGAGACAAGAGACCCAGTACTTC | CASSIDIWTSGRQETQYF
. | . | TRBJ1-4 | TRBV4-3 | TGCGCCAGCAGCCGGCAGGGATTGGGTAATGAAAAACTGTTTTTT | CASSRQGLGNEKLFF
TRBD2 | . | TRBJ2-1 | TRBV3-1/TRBV3-2 | TGTGCCAGCAGCCAAGATATTCGGGGGGGCGTCAATGAGCAGTTCTTC | CASSQDIRGGVNEQFF
TRBD1 | . | TRBJ1-3 | TRBV19 | TGTGCCAGTAGTACCGGACAGGTATTAGGAAACACCATATATTTT | CASSTGQVLGNTIYF
. | . | TRBJ1-5 | TRBV6-2/TRBV6-3 | TGTGCCAGCAGTTATCTACAGTCCAATCAGCCCCAGCATTTT | CASSYLQSNQPQHF
TRBD1 | once | TRBJ1-1 | TRBV25-1 | TGTGCCAGCAGTGAACTCAAACAGGGGGCATACACTGAAGCTTTCTTT | CASSELKQGAYTEAFF
. | . | TRBJ1-1 | TRBV6-5 | TGTGCCAGCACCCGTATGGGGGGAGTGACTGAAGCTTTCTTT | CASTRMGGVTEAFF
TRBD1 | few | TRBJ1-5 | TRBV7-8 | TGTGCCAGCAGCTCAACGACAGGGGATCAGCCCCAGCATTTT | CASSSTTGDQPQHF
TRBD1 | . | TRBJ2-3 | TRBV19 | TGTGCCAGTAGTATTAGGGGACAGTGGGGTCTCACACGAGATACGCAGTATTTT | CASSIRGQWGLTRDTQYF
TRBD1 | . | TRBJ1-2 | TRBV6-5 | TGTGCCAGCATTAATGACAGGGCCTATGGCTACACCTTC | CASINDRAYGYTF
. | few | TRBJ2-7 | TRBV5-1 | TGCGCCAGCAGCTTACAGGGTGAAGAGCAGTACTTC | CASSLQGEEQYF
. | . | TRBJ2-3 | TRBV19 | TGTGCCAGTAGTATGCAAGCGGAGCCTGGAGCAGATACGCAGTATTTT | CASSMQAEPGADTQYF
. | . | TRBJ1-3 | TRBV2 | TGTGCCAGCAGTGGCACCGAGGCCTTCTCTGGAAACACCATATATTTT | CASSGTEAFSGNTIYF
. | . | TRBJ1-1 | TRBV6-5 | TGTGCCAGCAGTCCCAGGGGACACGCGAACACTGAAGCTTTCTTT | CASSPRGHANTEAFF
. | . | TRBJ1-1 | TRBV18 | TGTGCCAGCTCACCAGGACAGTTCCCGAACACTGAAGCTTTCTTT | CASSPGQFPNTEAFF
TRBD1 | . | TRBJ1-2 | TRBV6-2/TRBV6-3 | TGTGCCAGCAGTTCTACCGGGACAGTCCTATCCTATGGCTACACCTTC | CASSSTGTVLSYGYTF
. | . | TRBJ1-1 | TRBV7-9 | TGTGCCAGCAGGGGGACACTAATAAGCGCTGAAGCTTTCTTT | CASRGTLISAEAFF
TRBD1 | . | TRBJ1-2 | TRBV18 | TGTGCCAGCTCACCAGAAGGGACAGGGCTCTATGGCTACACCTTC | CASSPEGTGLYGYTF
. | once | TRBJ1-5 | TRBV2 | TGTGCCAGCAGTGCGGTCCAGGGTGCCGGGCCCCAGCATTTT | CASSAVQGAGPQHF
TRBD1 | . | TRBJ1-6 | TRBV9 | TGTGCCAGCAGCGTAGACGCGTGGACAGGGGATAATTCACCCCTCCACTTT | CASSVDAWTGDNSPLHF
. | . | TRBJ1-5 | TRBV4-1 | TGCGCCAGCAGCCAAGCGCCCCGGGGGGCCGGTCAGCCCCAGCATTTT | CASSQAPRGAGQPQHF
TRBD1 | . | TRBJ1-5 | TRBV4-1 | TGCGCCAGCAGCCAATCCACGGGACAGGGGGTAAATCAGCCCCAGCATTTT | CASSQSTGQGVNQPQHF
. | . | TRBJ1-5 | TRBV21-1 | TGTGCCAGCAGCAAAGTATGGGGGCTCAATCAGCCCCAGCATTTT | CASSKVWGLNQPQHF